This T cell receptor beta chain is from a study of cytotoxic CD8 clonotypes in ibrutinib-treated CLL. This CDR3 has 13 amino acids. V dropped 2 bases and J dropped 5 bases, with 9 bases sitting between them. Germline V gene lookup returns CDR1 MNHEY and CDR2 SMNVEV (reference sequence). Overall study results and limits: Measured clonality at baseline was greater than in age-matched healthy donors and tracked with circulating CD8+ T-cell counts.

Clones were sequenced by immunoSEQ multiplex PCR, and TCRdb holds only the in-frame ones, with some missing. The sample holds around 150,000 clones, roughly 84% seen once. Note on this clone: Antigen: not known.

The chain links TRBV27 to TRBJ1-1; no definite D call. The starting material was PBMCs, obtained at disease progression, from a patient treated with ibrutinib. This receptor was identified in a human donor with chronic lymphocytic leukemia. The CDR3 region is CASSLNRQTEAFF. CDR3 nucleotides: TGTGCCAGCAGTTTAAATCGGCAGACTGAAGCTTTCTTT.